The clone carrying this TCR beta chain was seen only once. This specimen comes from a study of blood T cell repertoires in COVID-19. Study-wide background: Samples of COVID-19 (acute and convalescent) were obtained from the United States, Italy and Spain.

Original processing notes: Reference gene primer amplification yielded estimated nucleated cell counts. Sequencing used immunoSEQ multiplex PCR; TCRdb keeps in-frame clones, though not all of them. The V and J calls and clone size come from that table; D and trimming were worked out from the DNA. Counted here are about 64,000 clones, approximately 90% occurring once; the ten biggest clones make up approximately 1.6%. Trimming left V 2 bases short and J 0 bases short, with 4 bases between. This CDR3 region has 13 residues. Germline V CDR1 and CDR2: KGHSH, LQKENI. What was sequenced was peripheral blood. The sequence was obtained from a human donor in a cohort sampled during active COVID-19. The chain couples TRBV18 to TRBJ1-2; D remains ambiguous. CDR3 loop: CASSPSTNYGYTF. CDR3 nucleotides: TGTGCCAGCTCACCATCCACTAACTATGGCTACACCTTC.